This T cell receptor (beta chain) derives from a study of cytomegalovirus exposure and HLA in healthy donors (dated by TCRdb to 2016 to 2017). Regarding the study in general: An earlier analysis of several hundred of the donors reported 250 to 350 Gb of sequence data and approximately 120 million unique TCR beta sequences obtained from 180 million or so T cells. An early release covering around 630 HLA-typed donors comprised roughly 300 gigabases of sequencing data and roughly 85 million unique TCR sequences. Of the 300 to 450 genotyped donors, 81% fell in the genetic ancestry cluster associated with self-reported Caucasian donors. The study was designed to test whether signatures of past pathogen exposure could be identified by cataloging public T cell receptors. The T cell repertoires of around 670 subjects were profiled by immunosequencing and related to cytomegalovirus serostatus. A separate validation cohort of 90 to 150 different subjects was used in addition to the approximately 610-subject first cohort. High-throughput TCR immunosequencing, statistical association of individual TCRs with disease status, and machine learning were combined to predict cytomegalovirus infection status. To study patterns of TCR occurrence, a later analysis re-analyzed previously published TCR beta repertoires from several hundred donors and added high-resolution HLA genotyping. The later analysis used no new phenotypic data to find candidate immune exposures, relying instead on TCR beta sequences and their occurrence across donors. In an earlier analysis of roughly 580 of the donors, high-throughput TCR beta sequencing was used to judge whether each TCR beta V gene segment behaved as functional or pseudogenic. Donor age, sex, ethnicity and CMV serostatus were compiled together with the repertoire data. Genome-wide SNP genotypes for about 55% of the roughly 670 donors were used in a later genetic analysis, which treated that subset as a discovery cohort. Every discovery cohort repertoire had been produced on one sequencing platform. Both class I and class II loci were covered by HLA typing, at four-digit resolution. Typing coverage differed by locus: A, B, C, DRB1 and DQB1 were typed in roughly 620-640 donors, DQA1 in approximately 520, DPA1 in 600 to 610, and DPB1 in 472. About five DR-DQ haplotypes were handled as single units for association and clustering, since linkage in the cohort was strong. Among about 410 genotyped donors of the cohort, an average of around 240,000 unique TCR beta nucleotide sequences was sequenced per donor, of which about 19% were non-productive.

In total, just over 650 healthy bone marrow donors made up the cohort. Cohort members were all nominally healthy when sampled, although unrecorded immune exposures were likely present. The donor tested CMV seronegative, placing the donor among the approximately 360 seronegative members of the cohort. A peripheral blood sample was collected from each donor, and TCR beta sequencing was performed on peripheral blood mononuclear cells. Genomic DNA extraction from the blood cell samples was performed with the Qiagen DNeasy Blood Extraction Kit. The library relied on the immunoSEQ multiplex PCR assay. The multiplex PCR relied on a mix of 60 forward primers for TCR Vbeta segments and 13 reverse primers for TCR Jbeta segments. The CDR3 region of rearranged TCR beta genes was amplified from genomic DNA by a multiplex PCR assay. The Illumina HiSeq System was used to sequence the amplified TCR beta libraries as 87-base-pair reads. As for the original processing: A later analysis tallied approximately 87 million unique TCR beta chains across the 610 or so repertoires, and some 10 million of those chains were shared by two or more donors. A nearest-neighbor algorithm error-corrected the raw reads and collapsed the reads into unique sequences, merging closely related sequences to remove PCR and sequencing errors. CDR3 sequences were aligned to IMGT reference sequences to assign V, D and J gene segments. For a sequence to be retained, at least a six-nucleotide match to both a V gene segment and a J gene segment was required. Rearrangements were classified as productive when the CDR3 lacked stop codons and remained in frame with V and J, and all other rearrangements were classified as non-productive. CDR3 was defined according to IMGT convention as the region running from the second conserved V-encoded cysteine to the conserved J-encoded phenylalanine. The earlier analysis of a few hundred of the donors excluded any sequence lacking an unambiguous match to a single V gene segment. An earlier analysis of several hundred of the donors classified V segments as functional when productive rearrangements were above 56.7% and as segregating when the standard deviation between donors was above 5%. A statistical classification framework was built to diagnose cytomegalovirus status from the catalog of TCR beta chain sequences. V and J gene assignment, in a later analysis, came from comparing TCR nucleotide sequences with IMGT/GENE-DB human TR gene sequences. Using the TCRdist pipeline, a later analysis assigned CDR3 sequences along with most-parsimonious VDJ recombination scenarios. A later analysis defined each TCR beta chain by its CDR3 amino acid sequence plus V-gene family, and excluded reads lacking a unique V-gene family. As a way to deal with suspected cross-contamination and a sequencing artifact, a later analysis dropped 500 to 700 nucleotide sequences that were highly shared and had low generation probability. A later analysis calculated a clonal expansion index for each public chain from normalized within-repertoire ranks of inferred template counts. In a later analysis, generation probabilities were computed with a VDJ recombination model fitted to out-of-frame rearrangements, and the resulting probabilities were checked against IGoR. Hypergeometric tests were used in a later analysis to score TCR-TCR, TCR-HLA and TCR-CMV co-occurrence, with a repertoire-size bias correction applied to the TCR pairs. False discovery rates were estimated in a later analysis by permuting HLA or CMV assignments 20 times. A later analysis grouped co-occurring TCRs with DBSCAN, adding TCRdist sequence similarity when clustering within HLA-allele-positive subsets. Repertoires with fewer than 30,000 or more than 120,000 public chains were left out of co-occurrence clustering, as were about 5 repertoires with anomalous nucleotide sharing. What TCRdb holds here is the immuneACCESS table cut down to in-frame rearrangements. Part of the clones is not present; checked against another copy, under half of the missing clones reflect an unresolved V gene, and the others are unexplained. That table is the source of V, J and clone size, and D and trimming were worked out from the DNA. For this sample there are about 200,000 clones; 75% to 90% appear just once. Of the sample, around 0.3% is held by the ten largest clones.

Turning to this clone: Its antigen has not been determined. Qualities for individual bases were not recorded, and no much larger clone is one base off.

Reading the germline V gene gives CDR1 SGHRS and CDR2 YFSETQ. Germline trimming: 7 bases from V, 5 bases from J; junction bases outside gene matches: 20. From the cysteine up to the phenylalanine, the CDR3 has a length of 18 residues. The DNA shown is the 54-base CDR3, in frame from base 1. What the research found in general, with its limitations: Immune exposure information for the cohort was limited to CMV serostatus. A later analysis reported that several top co-occurrence clusters appeared linked to parvovirus B19, influenza, CMV and Epstein-Barr virus. A further reported finding was that TCR beta sequences accurately predicted the HLA-A and HLA-B alleles for most subjects in the first cohort. In a later analysis, the rate of TCR association differed among HLA loci, with DRB1 alleles having the most associated TCRs and HLA-C alleles having the fewest. Sequencing depth was assumed to be roughly uniform across donors in the presence/absence analyses, though that assumption may not hold. The cohort was sequenced for TCR beta chains only, and without alpha or paired-chain data the features that could be detected were limited. In a later analysis, HLA-associated TCR beta chains showed more clonal expansion and lower generation probabilities than non-associated chains that were equally common. Broadly in line with IMGT annotations, most TCR beta V segments showed up in productive rearrangements about 87% or about 30% of the time in an earlier analysis of several hundred of the donors. In vitro tests confirmed that a few of the cytomegalovirus-associated TCR beta chains recognize cytomegalovirus antigens. In a later genetic analysis, a missense DCLRE1C variant was associated with V-gene and J-gene trimming of TCR beta chains, and the association was replicated in an independent cohort. According to a later analysis, most CMV-associated TCR beta chains appeared to be HLA-restricted, and the HLA associations seemed to be driven largely by CMV exposure. HLA typing was unavailable for some donors at each locus, so association tests used only the typed subset. Specific HLA alleles were associated with 15,000 to 20,000 TCR beta sequences at a false discovery rate of 0.05 in a later analysis. The authors suggested that the approach could potentially be extended to other disease states and immunological phenotypes. A total of 150 or so TCR beta chains were listed by the study as associated with cytomegalovirus. Compared with the approximately 670-donor mean, donors in an Asian-associated ancestry cluster had fewer N-insertions in productive TCRs, according to a later genetic analysis. Over 15 rarely observed V segments, including chromosome 9 orphons, were excluded from the earlier analysis of several hundred of the donors because counts were too low. While some public TCRs were present in many individuals, most TCR sequences turned up only very rarely across donors. The classifier was reported to diagnose cytomegalovirus status with high specificity and sensitivity in both the original cohort and the validation cohort. Correlated functional status among segregating V segments might be attributable to linkage disequilibrium, but an unknown experimental factor could not be ruled out. A cluster of highly shared sequence variants was judged likely to represent a technical artifact of the sequencing pipeline. When HLA alleles, especially DR and DQ, strongly co-occurred, TCR associations were difficult to assign to individual alleles. The 87-base-pair reads could not distinguish some IMGT-functional V segments, including TRBV6-2 and TRBV6-3, so those segments were excluded.

The sequence derives from a woman in her 30s in good health and CMV-seronegative. The sample consisted of PBMCs. The rearranged segments are TRBV5-1 and TRBJ2-5; 10 central nucleotides agree with TRBD1. CDR3 protein: CASSTTGTGAISWETQYF. Here is the DNA: TGCGCCAGCTCCACTACCGGGACAGGGGCCATCTCGTGGGAGACCCAGTACTTC. Where the CDR3 stops, the reference TRBV5-1 and TRBJ2-5 genes take over; the full variable domain is KAGVTQTPRYLIKTRGQQVTLSCSPISGHRSVSWYQQTPGQGLQFLFEYFSETQRNKGNFPGRFSGRQFSNSRSEMNVSTLELGDSALYLCASSTTGTGAISWETQYFGPGTRLLVL.